The entry below gives a single TCR beta chain sequence along with its context. Using immunoSEQ multiplex PCR, the repertoire was profiled, and TCRdb retains in-frame clones only, with some absent. The sample records over 400,000 clones, about 92% being singletons. This sample's treatment: over 15 received Ad26.COV2.S at low or high dose, single or two shots; a few received placebo; per-sample allocation not given. Material that was analyzed had been drawn on day 63 after the first vaccine or placebo injection. This specimen comes from a study of Ad26.COV2.S vaccination and SARS-CoV-2 variants. CDR3 length: 15 residues. Germline lookup yields CDR1 MGHDK and CDR2 SYGVNS. Trimming removed 3 bases at V and 3 bases at J, with 15 bases between.

The TCR was taken from a person aged 18-60 years who received the Ad26.COV2.S COVID-19 vaccine or a placebo. The input for sequencing was peripheral blood, taken in a trial of Ad26.COV2.S vaccine versus placebo. This rearrangement joins TRBV25-1 to TRBJ2-7; tentative D call: TRBD1 (6 bases). CDR3 protein: CASSDPIRGHYEQYF. CDR3 nucleotide sequence: TGTGCCAGCAGTGATCCAATCAGGGGTCACTACGAGCAGTACTTC.